What follows are 25 T cell receptor beta chains derived from one specimen sequenced in a study of vaccination and CD4 T cells after COVID-19. The Oncomine TCR Beta short-read assay sequenced DNA from cultured CD4+ T cells. Each CDR3 protein gets one entry after TCRdb re-called the PCR reads with MiXCR. Among 12,000 to 15,000 distinct CDR3 sequences listed, approximately 53% were seen once. These receptors have no known antigen. Treatment noted: roughly nine-day PBMC culture with coronavirus spike peptide pools or control peptides (ViraFEST assay). The sample was CD4+ T cells from blood, cultured in vitro, taken before SARS-CoV-2 vaccination. These receptors originate from a human donor who had recovered from COVID-19.

This chain joins TRBV7-2 and TRBJ2-5, with no clear D. Germline CDR1 is SGHTA and CDR2 is FQGNSA. V lost 5 bases to trimming and J lost 5 bases, with 15 bases between them. CDR3 size: 14 residues. The CDR3 loop reads CASSPRWARETQYF. CDR3 nucleotide sequence: TGTGCCAGCAGCCCCAGGTGGGCGCGGGAGACCCAGTACTTC.

The rearrangement uses TRBV6-2 or TRBV6-3 and TRBJ2-7; D is uncertain. Trimming took 6 bases from V and 3 from J, leaving 6 bases between them. The CDR3 spans 11 residues. CDR1 is MNHEY and CDR2 is SVGEGT in the germline V gene. CDR3 region: CASSEYYEQYF. In DNA form, the CDR3 reads TGTGCCAGCAGCGAGTACTACGAGCAGTACTTC.

The J gene is TRBJ2-2, the V gene TRBV2, with 7 bases fitting TRBD1. V trimming: 4 bases; J trimming: 0 bases; junction bases outside the gene matches: 20. CDR3 size: 21 residues. Per germline, CDR1 SNHLY and CDR2 FYNNEI. CDR3 sequence reads: CASSVFLMPIRQGTNTGELFF. The CDR3, as DNA: TGTGCCAGCAGTGTCTTTCTAATGCCAATACGACAGGGTACGAACACCGGGGAGCTGTTTTTT. The full variable domain, in which reference TRBV2 and TRBJ2-2 provide the parts outside the CDR3, is EPEVTQTPSHQVTQMGQEVILRCVPISNHLYFYWYRQILGQKVEFLVSFYNNEISEKSEIFDDQFSVERPDGSNFTLKIRSTKLEDSAMYFCASSVFLMPIRQGTNTGELFFGEGSRLTVL.

The chain is built from TRBV7-9 and TRBJ1-2; 7 bases are shared with TRBD1. The trim removed 0 bases at V and 6 bases at J, leaving 1 base unmatched. CDR3 size: 13 residues. The germline V gene has CDR1 SEHNR and CDR2 FQNEAQ (reference sequence). CDR3 residues: CASSLAGGHGYTF. The CDR3 DNA follows: TGTGCCAGCAGCTTAGCAGGGGGCCATGGCTACACCTTC. The variable domain in full, completed from reference TRBV7-9 and TRBJ1-2, reads DTGVSQNPRHKITKRGQNVTFRCDPISEHNRLYWYRQTLGQGPEFLTYFQNEAQLEKSRLLSDRFSAERPKGSFSTLEIQRTEQGDSAMYLCASSLAGGHGYTFGSGTRLTVV.

The chain combines TRBV20-1 with TRBJ2-7; D is possibly TRBD1 or TRBD2 (5 bases each). CDR1 and CDR2 from the germline V gene are DFQATT and SNEGSKA (reference sequence). V shed 6 bases and J shed 3 bases, with 30 bases lying between them. The CDR3 runs 18 residues. In DNA form, the CDR3 reads TGCAGTGCCCTAATTGGGGCAGGGACGAAGGTGGGCGTCTACGAGCAGTACTTC. This sequence encodes CSALIGAGTKVGVYEQYF.

This clonotype was counted between two and nine times. V and J are TRBV20-1 and TRBJ2-1, with 11 positions matching TRBD2. Per the germline V gene, CDR1 is DFQATT and CDR2 is SNEGSKA (reference sequence). Trimming cost V 4 bases and J 7 bases; bases outside gene matches: 18. The CDR3 covers 18 residues. For the CDR3, the DNA is TGCAGTGCTATATCACTAGCGGGAGATATCGGGATGGGGAATGAGCAGTTCTTC. Translating it yields CSAISLAGDIGMGNEQFF.

The chain links TRBV28 to TRBJ1-6, with a possible D match to TRBD1 (5 bases). The germline V gene encodes CDR1 MDHEN and CDR2 SYDVKM. The CDR3 is made up of 18 amino acids. V lost 0 bases to trimming and J lost 4 bases, with 16 bases between them. The CDR3 sequence is CASSLWGGGIWYNSPLHF. In nucleotides, the CDR3 is TGTGCCAGCAGTTTATGGGGGGGAGGTATTTGGTATAATTCACCCCTCCACTTT. Variable domain in full (rest from reference TRBV28 and TRBJ1-6): DVKVTQSSRYLVKRTGEKVFLECVQDMDHENMFWYRQDPGLGLRLIYFSYDVKMKEKGDIPEGYSVSREKKERFSLILESASTNQTSMYLCASSLWGGGIWYNSPLHFGNGTRLTVT.

V is TRBV7-8 and J is TRBJ2-1, with D possibly being TRBD2 (6 bases). V was shortened by 5 bases and J by 5 bases, with 16 bases between the two germline ends. CDR3 length equals 15 residues. Germline V gene sequence: CDR1 SGHVS, CDR2 FQNEAQ. The CDR3 sequence is CASSVEGSGHNEQFF. The CDR3 nucleotides are TGTGCCAGCAGCGTAGAGGGTAGCGGACACAATGAGCAGTTCTTC.

In DNA form, the CDR3 reads TGCGCCAGCAGCCAAGATTTGGGTCACCAAGAGACCCAGTACTTC. Translating gives CASSQDLGHQETQYF. The J gene is TRBJ2-5, the V gene TRBV4-1; the D is unclear. The CDR3 is made up of 15 amino acids. V was pared by 0 bases and J by 0 bases, with 8 bases between. Germline V gene sequence: CDR1 MGHRA, CDR2 YSYEKL.

This clonotype was recorded a few times. J is TRBJ2-3 and V is TRBV20-1; TRBD2 matches 12 bases. This CDR3 comprises 17 residues. The trim removed 0 bases at V and 3 bases at J, leaving 7 bases unmatched. Germline V gives CDR1 DFQATT, CDR2 SNEGSKA (reference sequence). The CDR3 reads CSAREASGRALTDTQYF. DNA for the CDR3: TGCAGTGCTAGAGAGGCTAGCGGGAGGGCACTTACAGATACGCAGTATTTT.

The V gene is TRBV27, the J gene TRBJ1-3, with TRBD1 identical over 8 bases. Germline CDR1 MNHEY, CDR2 SMNVEV (reference sequence). J lost 4 bases, V lost 6 bases, and 5 bases had no gene match. This CDR3 region has 14 residues. For the CDR3, the DNA is TGTGCCAGCAGGGCACAGGGGGACGGAAACACCATATATTTT. Its protein product is CASRAQGDGNTIYF.

This clonotype appeared a few times. The chain employs TRBV7-2 and TRBJ2-5, with a weak D call TRBD1 (7 bases). Trimming removed 4 bases at V and 5 bases at J, with 20 bases between. The germline gives CDR1 SGHTA, CDR2 FQGNSA. This CDR3 spans 16 amino acids. The CDR3 spells CASSSRGTTGLETQYF. The CDR3 bases are TGTGCCAGCAGCTCACGGGGGACGACAGGGCTGGAGACCCAGTACTTC.

This clonotype has just a few counts. The chain is built from TRBV7-8 and TRBJ1-5, with D maybe TRBD1 (5 bases). Germline lookup yields CDR1 SGHVS and CDR2 FQNEAQ. The CDR3 is 15 residues long. The germline V and J ends were trimmed by 4 bases and 11 bases, with 21 bases remaining between them. The CDR3 nucleotides read TGTGCCAGCAGCTCTAGCAACGGGGCCCCGCAGTCCCAGCATTTT. Translation gives CASSSSNGAPQSQHF.

This clonotype was counted between two and nine times. As DNA, the CDR3 is TGCAGTGCTATCAGGGGCAGCGGGGAGCTAAACAATGAGCAGTTCTTC. It specifies CSAIRGSGELNNEQFF. V and J are TRBV20-1 and TRBJ2-1, with a tentative D call TRBD2 (7 bases). Germline loops: CDR1 DFQATT, CDR2 SNEGSKA (reference sequence). V shed 4 bases and J shed 5 bases, with 21 bases lying between them. The CDR3 totals 16 residues.

The CDR3 DNA is TGCAGTGCCCTAACCTCGGTGCAGTACTTC. It codes for CSALTSVQYF. V and J are TRBV20-1 and TRBJ2-7; D not certain. The V gene lost 6 bases and the J gene lost 9 bases, with 12 bases spanning the gap. Per germline, CDR1 DFQATT and CDR2 SNEGSKA (reference sequence). CDR3 length: 10 residues.

The rearrangement uses TRBV14 and TRBJ2-4; no firm D call. V lost 1 base to trimming and J lost 7 bases, with 2 bases between them. Per the germline V gene, CDR1 is SGHDN and CDR2 is FVKESK. The CDR3 length is 11 residues. CDR3 loop: CASSQANIQYF. Written as DNA, the CDR3 is TGTGCCAGCAGCCAAGCCAACATTCAGTACTTC.

This clonotype was seen a few times. The V gene is TRBV7-2, the J gene TRBJ2-3; 8 bases fit TRBD2. The CDR3 is 16 residues long. In germline, CDR1 is SGHTA, CDR2 FQGNSA. After removal of 5 bases from V and 4 bases from J, the junction contained 11 bases not matched to a gene. The CDR3 loop reads CASSRGTSGSPDTQYF. The CDR3 nucleotides read TGTGCCAGCAGCCGCGGGACTAGTGGGAGCCCAGATACGCAGTATTTT.

The sample holds a few counts of this clonotype. This chain connects TRBV6-2 or TRBV6-3 to TRBJ2-3; possibly TRBD2 for D (6 bases). This CDR3 is 16 amino acids long. V lost 6 bases and J lost 4, with 20 bases in between. Germline CDR1 is MNHEY and CDR2 is SVGEGT. The CDR3: CASSEFLASKADTQYF. CDR3 DNA sequence: TGTGCCAGCAGCGAGTTTCTAGCGTCCAAGGCAGATACGCAGTATTTT.

This sequence joins TRBV27 and TRBJ1-5; D is possibly TRBD1 (5 bases). Germline V gene lookup returns CDR1 MNHEY and CDR2 SMNVEV (reference sequence). V dropped 2 bases and J dropped 6 bases, with 11 bases sitting between them. The CDR3 contains 14 residues. For the CDR3, the DNA is TGTGCCAGCAGTTTACTGGCAGGGAGTCAGCCCCAGCATTTT. Residues: CASSLLAGSQPQHF.

The genes are TRBV3-1 and TRBJ2-7, with unresolved D. The V end lost 0 bases, the J end lost 2 bases, and 11 bases lay between the germline ends. The CDR3 sequence is 15 residues long. Per the germline V gene, CDR1 is LGHDT and CDR2 is YNNKEL (reference sequence). The CDR3 DNA is TGTGCCAGCAGCCAAGAGTCCACTTTGACCTACGAGCAGTACTTC. Residues: CASSQESTLTYEQYF.

This clonotype was observed once. This chain's CDR3 is CSARGTARTEAFF. Written as DNA, the CDR3 is TGCAGTGCTAGAGGAACGGCGCGAACTGAAGCTTTCTTT. The chain joins TRBV20-1 to TRBJ1-1; D is unresolved. V lost 1 base to trimming and J lost 5 bases, with 11 bases between them. The CDR3 extends over 13 amino acids. In germline, CDR1 is DFQATT, CDR2 SNEGSKA (reference sequence).

The chain is built from TRBV29-1 and TRBJ2-2; D is uncertain. The CDR3 consists of 15 residues. The V end lost 6 bases, the J end lost 5 bases, and 19 bases lay between the germline ends. Germline V gene lookup returns CDR1 SQVTM and CDR2 ANQGSEA. This CDR3 reads CSVLTSFGLTGELFF. The CDR3 coding sequence is TGCAGCGTCCTGACATCTTTCGGTTTAACCGGGGAGCTGTTTTTT.

V and J are TRBV28 and TRBJ1-2, with 8 nucleotides matching TRBD1. The CDR3 sequence is 13 residues long. Germline CDR1 reads MDHEN; CDR2 reads SYDVKM. J lost 4 bases, V lost 6 bases, and 4 bases had no gene match. CDR3 amino acids: CASRRTGIYGYTF. CDR3 sequence (DNA): TGTGCCAGCAGACGGACAGGGATCTATGGCTACACCTTC.

The genes are TRBV6-1 and TRBJ1-4; no reliable D call. The CDR3 is 14 amino acids. V was trimmed by 6 bases and J by 4 bases, leaving 12 bases between them. Per germline, CDR1 MNHNS and CDR2 SASEGT. CDR3 nucleotide sequence: TGTGCCAGCAGCCAGGACCAAGGTAATGAAAAACTGTTTTTT. Residues: CASSQDQGNEKLFF.

This clonotype was observed a handful of times. V is TRBV20-1 and J is TRBJ2-1; TRBD2 aligns across 16 bases. CDR3 length: 18 residues. CDR1 is DFQATT and CDR2 is SNEGSKA in the germline V gene (reference sequence). Trimming took 6 bases from V and 4 from J; bases not matched to a gene: 12. CDR3 bases: TGCAGTGCCACCCCGGACAGGGGACTAGCGGGGGGGTACAATGAGCAGTTCTTC. Its translation is CSATPDRGLAGGYNEQFF.